Following are 11 T cell receptor beta chains from one sample sequenced in a study of blood T cell repertoires in COVID-19. The repertoire was sequenced with immunoSEQ multiplex PCR; TCRdb's copy has only in-frame clones and lacks some. The sample records about 100,000 clones, roughly 80% being singletons. Specimen: peripheral blood. Receptors were obtained from an elderly man with COVID-19, enrolled during active disease.

The CDR3 protein is CASSLDRFTGELFF. The DNA for the CDR3 is TGTGCCAGCAGTCTGGACAGATTCACCGGGGAGCTGTTTTTT. This chain links TRBV2 with TRBJ2-2; D is perhaps TRBD1 (6 bases). The germline gives CDR1 SNHLY, CDR2 FYNNEI. Between the trimmed V and J ends, which lost 5 bases and 4 bases, there was a span of 11 bases. The CDR3 is made up of 14 amino acids.

The rearrangement joins TRBV24-1 to TRBJ2-1; D is undetermined. Between the trimmed V and J ends, which lost 7 bases and 4 bases, there was a span of 10 bases. There are 13 residues in the CDR3. The germline gives CDR1 KGHDR, CDR2 SFDVKD. CDR3 bases: TGTGCCACCAGCGCAGCAGGTTACAATGAGCAGTTCTTC. Its translation is CATSAAGYNEQFF.

This clone was recorded only once. CDR3 amino acids: CASSLRGSYNEQFF. CDR3 sequence (DNA): TGTGCCAGCAGCTTAAGGGGATCCTACAATGAGCAGTTCTTC. V usage is TRBV7-8 and J usage is TRBJ2-1; weak D call: TRBD1 (5 bases). The V gene lost 2 bases and the J gene lost 1 base, with 6 bases spanning the gap. This CDR3 is 14 amino acids long. Per the germline V gene, CDR1 is SGHVS and CDR2 is FQNEAQ.

The V and J genes are TRBV14 and TRBJ1-4; 8 positions match TRBD1. Germline CDR1 and CDR2: SGHDN and FVKESK. Trimming removed 4 bases from V and 7 bases from J; junction bases left unmatched: 5. The CDR3 totals 14 residues. The CDR3 bases are TGTGCCAGCAGCCTGACAGGGGTCGGTGAAAAACTGTTTTTT. Its translation: CASSLTGVGEKLFF.

The genes are TRBV29-1 and TRBJ2-7; TRBD2 matches 12 bases. V lost 6 bases and J lost 2; bases outside the gene matches: 8. The CDR3 is 15 residues long. Germline CDR1 and CDR2: SQVTM and ANQGSEA. CDR3 coding DNA: TGCAGCGTCGCCGCTACTAGCGGGGGGACCTACGAGCAGTACTTC. It translates to CSVAATSGGTYEQYF.

This clone was counted a single time. The chain links TRBV29-1 to TRBJ2-6; D is ambiguous. Germline V gives CDR1 SQVTM, CDR2 ANQGSEA. This CDR3 region has 13 residues. Trimming cost V 5 bases and J 0 bases, with 5 bases left between them. In DNA form, the CDR3 reads TGCAGCGTTATGAGCTCTGGGGCCAACGTCCTGACTTTC. It codes for CSVMSSGANVLTF.

The chain carries TRBV6-5 and TRBJ1-2; unclear D gene. V was clipped by 2 bases and J by 4 bases, with 11 bases between them. CDR1 and CDR2 (germline): MNHEY, SVGAGI. The CDR3 spans 14 residues. The CDR3 loop reads CASSYVGSLYGYTF. The DNA for the CDR3 is TGTGCCAGCAGTTACGTTGGTAGCCTCTATGGCTACACCTTC.

This chain joins TRBV9 and TRBJ2-1; D unclear. CDR1 is SGDLS and CDR2 is YYNGEE in the germline V gene. CDR3 size: 14 residues. Trimming removed 7 bases from V and 0 bases from J, with 11 bases in between. The CDR3 nucleotides are TGTGCCAGCTCCCCTACCCTCTCCTACAATGAGCAGTTCTTC. Translated, it gives CASSPTLSYNEQFF.

J is TRBJ2-5 and V is TRBV5-1; 11 bases line up with TRBD1. Germline V gene sequence: CDR1 SGHRS, CDR2 YFSETQ. Trimming cost V 3 bases and J 0 bases; bases outside gene matches: 4. This CDR3 comprises 16 residues. The CDR3 here is CASSSGTGGYQETQYF. The CDR3 bases are TGCGCCAGCAGCTCGGGGACAGGGGGGTACCAAGAGACCCAGTACTTC.

The gene calls are TRBV4-3 and TRBJ2-7; 9 bases align to TRBD1. Germline values: CDR1 LGHNA, CDR2 YSLEER. The CDR3 is made up of 15 amino acids. V lost 1 base and J lost 5; bases outside the gene matches: 6. Written as DNA, the CDR3 is TGCGCCAGCAGCCAAGCATACAACAGGGGGCACGAGCAGTACTTC. Residues: CASSQAYNRGHEQYF.

The V call is TRBV27, the J call TRBJ2-2, with D unclear. V dropped 6 bases and J dropped 6 bases, with 11 bases sitting between them. CDR3 length: 13 amino acids. Looked up from germline, CDR1 is MNHEY and CDR2 is SMNVEV (reference sequence). The CDR3 sequence: CASRPLPPGELFF. CDR3 in DNA: TGTGCCAGCAGACCACTTCCCCCCGGGGAGCTGTTTTTT.